Listed below are T cell receptor beta chains from one sample, sequenced in a study of T cells in Graves' hyperthyroidism and ophthalmopathy. TCRdb itself ran the multiplex PCR reads through MiXCR, one entry per CDR3 protein. The sample includes 500,000 to 650,000 distinct CDR3 sequences, around 15% seen only once; the top ten take approximately 15%. Sample: blood. These receptors were taken from a woman aged 40-49 years with Graves' hyperthyroidism. Both conserved end residues are part of each CDR3. The D gene is left open where the match is weak. A row's size may be missing; if present it is once, few, many or a size class.

j_gene | v_gene | abundance | d_gene | len | CDR3aa | CDR3nt
TRBJ2-5 | TRBV10-1 | many | . | 13 | CASSAGREETQYF | TGCGCCAGCAGTGCGGGACGGGAAGAGACCCAGTACTTC
TRBJ2-7 | TRBV2 | few | . | 13 | CASSIGQIYEQYF | TGTGCCAGCAGTATCGGCCAAATCTACGAGCAGTACTTC
TRBJ2-2 | TRBV2 | many | TRBD1 | 21 | CASRTPPGTGSGWDDTGELFF | TGTGCCAGCAGAACACCTCCCGGGACAGGGAGCGGGTGGGATGACACCGGGGAGCTGTTTTTT
TRBJ2-5 | TRBV20-1 | few | . | 16 | CSARPEFGPTQETQYF | TGCAGTGCCCGACCTGAGTTCGGACCTACCCAAGAGACCCAGTACTTC
TRBJ1-4 | TRBV30 | . | . | 14 | CAWSVFGGGEKLFF | TGTGCCTGGAGTGTATTTGGGGGTGGAGAAAAACTGTTTTTT
TRBJ1-2 | TRBV5-1 | . | . | 14 | CASSLERGAHGYTF | TGCGCCAGCAGCTTGGAGCGGGGGGCGCATGGCTACACCTTC
TRBJ2-7 | TRBV15 | many | TRBD1 | 14 | CATSKGQGSYEQYF | TGTGCCACCAGCAAGGGACAGGGTTCCTACGAGCAGTACTTC
TRBJ1-2 | TRBV6-6 | many | . | 13 | CASSYSQGHGYTF | TGTGCCAGCAGTTACTCACAGGGTCATGGCTACACCTTC
TRBJ2-3 | TRBV3-1 | many | TRBD2 | 17 | CASSPTPRSSGRDTQYF | TGTGCCAGCAGCCCCACCCCGAGGAGTAGCGGGAGAGATACGCAGTATTTT
TRBJ1-1 | TRBV5-1 | few | . | 13 | CASSLEQTREAFF | TGCGCCAGCAGCTTGGAACAGACAAGGGAAGCTTTCTTT
TRBJ1-6 | TRBV7-2 | few | . | 11 | CASSTDSPLHF | TGTGCCAGCAGCACAGATTCACCCCTCCACTTT
TRBJ2-1 | TRBV20-1 | many | TRBD1 | 17 | CSATGNRDSDSYNEQFF | TGCAGTGCTACGGGAAACAGGGACAGTGACTCCTACAATGAGCAGTTCTTC
TRBJ2-5 | TRBV15 | many | TRBD2 | 15 | CATSRDSSGGKTQYF | TGTGCCACCAGCAGAGATTCTTCGGGGGGGAAGACCCAGTACTTC
TRBJ2-7 | TRBV28 | . | TRBD2 | 16 | CASSPTGTSGIGEQYF | TGTGCCAGCAGCCCAACCGGGACTAGCGGTATAGGTGAGCAGTACTTC
TRBJ1-1 | TRBV3-1 | . | TRBD1 | 15 | CASGRTGGMGSEAFF | TGTGCCAGCGGAAGGACAGGGGGCATGGGGAGTGAAGCTTTCTTT
TRBJ2-7 | TRBV5-5 | . | . | 12 | CASSSTGTEQYF | TGTGCCAGCAGCTCCACAGGGACCGAGCAGTACTTC
TRBJ2-7 | TRBV28 | many | . | 12 | CASSLSEYEQYF | TGTGCCAGCAGTTTATCAGAATACGAGCAGTACTTC
TRBJ1-6 | TRBV30 | few | . | 13 | CAWGRTGDSPLHF | TGTGCCTGGGGGCGAACAGGAGATTCACCCCTCCACTTT
TRBJ2-5 | TRBV29-1 | . | . | 13 | CSVRGAAVQDTYF | TGCAGCGTGAGGGGGGCGGCAGTGCAGGATACCTACTTC
TRBJ1-4 | TRBV28 | many | . | 15 | CASSLSAGRLGKLFF | TGTGCCAGCAGTTTATCAGCCGGACGCCTGGGAAAACTGTTTTTT
TRBJ1-2 | TRBV9 | few | TRBD1 | 15 | CASSPRVDRAAGYTF | TGTGCCAGCAGCCCCCGGGTGGACAGGGCGGCTGGCTACACCTTC
TRBJ1-1 | TRBV10-3 | many | TRBD1 | 12 | CAITGQGSEAFF | TGTGCCATCACCGGACAGGGGAGTGAAGCTTTCTTT
TRBJ1-1 | TRBV7-2 | many | . | 14 | CASSSESGVNSAFF | TGTGCCAGCAGCTCAGAGTCGGGGGTAAACTCGGCTTTCTTT
TRBJ2-2 | TRBV20-1 | . | TRBD2 | 18 | CSARKRASGTVVGGELFF | TGCAGTGCTAGAAAACGGGCTAGCGGGACTGTCGTCGGCGGGGAGCTGTTTTTT
TRBJ2-1 | TRBV28 | many | TRBD2 | 16 | CASSFASGSSYNEQFF | TGTGCCAGCAGTTTTGCTAGCGGGAGCTCCTACAATGAGCAGTTCTTC
TRBJ2-3 | TRBV12-3/TRBV12-4 | many | . | 15 | CASSRRQRGTDTQYF | TGTGCCAGCAGCCGCCGACAGCGGGGCACAGATACGCAGTATTTT
TRBJ2-6 | TRBV19 | . | . | 17 | CASSIQQPFSGANVLTF | TGTGCCAGTAGTATTCAACAGCCGTTCTCTGGGGCCAACGTCCTGACTTTC
TRBJ1-3 | TRBV2 | many | . | 15 | CASSVDVSSGNTIYF | TGTGCCAGCAGTGTGGACGTGAGCTCTGGAAACACCATATATTTT
TRBJ2-7 | TRBV3-1 | few | TRBD2 | 17 | CASSQDGTSGSTDEQYF | TGTGCCAGCAGCCAAGACGGAACTAGCGGGAGTACCGACGAGCAGTACTTC
TRBJ2-3 | TRBV7-9 | many | TRBD2 | 17 | CASSPGTSGRAADTQYF | TGTGCCAGCAGCCCCGGGACTAGCGGGAGGGCCGCAGATACGCAGTATTTT
TRBJ2-2 | TRBV18 | many | . | 13 | CASSPKNTGELFF | TGTGCCAGCTCACCAAAGAACACCGGGGAGCTGTTTTTT
TRBJ2-2 | TRBV6-5 | few | . | 14 | CASSYLGGTGELFF | TGTGCCAGCAGTTACCTGGGGGGCACCGGGGAGCTGTTTTTT
TRBJ2-7 | TRBV6-2/TRBV6-3 | many | . | 15 | CASSHLESDSYEQYF | TGTGCCAGCAGTCACCTTGAGAGCGATTCCTACGAGCAGTACTTC
TRBJ1-1 | TRBV28 | many | . | 14 | CASSGQDRNTEAFF | TGTGCCAGCAGCGGGCAGGACAGAAACACTGAAGCTTTCTTT